The source of this T cell receptor beta chain is a study of beta chain features in type 1 diabetes. For the study at large: Sorted cells from all samples, numbering about 100,000,000, were examined.

With regard to this clone: Its antigen remains unknown.

The CDR3 has 13 amino acids. Germline assignment: CDR1 LNHDA and CDR2 SQIVND (reference sequence). Trimming removed 1 base at V and 9 bases at J, with 10 bases between. Study observations and caveats: TCRB CDR3 length was moderately but significantly reduced in all four CD4+ subsets of Type 1 diabetes patients.

Investigators reverse transcribed all isolated RNA, so they sequenced expressed TCRB transcripts. Measured with immunoSEQ multiplex PCR; TCRdb has only the in-frame clones, and not every one. The sample shows 500,000 to 800,000 clones, 9.5% to 15% of them seen only once. The sample was naive CD4+ T cells from blood. The V gene is TRBV19, the J gene TRBJ2-1; D remains ambiguous. This TCR was recovered from a man younger than 40 with type 1 diabetes. CDR3 coding DNA: TGTGCCAGTAGTATAGCGTTCCTGAGTGAGCAGTTCTTC. Translation: CASSIAFLSEQFF.